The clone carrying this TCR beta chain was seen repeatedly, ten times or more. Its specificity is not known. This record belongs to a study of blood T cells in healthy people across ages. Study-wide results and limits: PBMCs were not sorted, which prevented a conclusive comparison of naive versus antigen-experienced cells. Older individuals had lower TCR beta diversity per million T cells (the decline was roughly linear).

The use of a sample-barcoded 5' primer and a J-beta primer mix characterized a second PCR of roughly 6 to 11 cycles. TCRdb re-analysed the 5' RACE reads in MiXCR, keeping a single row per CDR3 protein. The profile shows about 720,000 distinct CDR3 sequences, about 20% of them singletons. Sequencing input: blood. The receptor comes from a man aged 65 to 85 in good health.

The CDR3 protein is CASSLGSAKNIQYF. The DNA of the CDR3 is TGTGCCAGCAGCTTAGGTTCAGCCAAAAACATTCAGTACTTC. This rearrangement joins TRBV7-2 to TRBJ2-4, with D unresolved. Looked up from germline, CDR1 is SGHTA and CDR2 is FQGNSA. Trimming shortened V by 1 base and J by 0 bases, and 4 bases separated the two germline ends. This CDR3 contains 14 residues.